These 19 T cell receptor beta chains were all obtained from the same sample, sequenced in a study of blood T cell repertoires in COVID-19. The table came from immunoSEQ multiplex PCR; TCRdb's copy has only in-frame clones and leaves some out. The table lists 98,000 or so clones, roughly 91% of them singletons. The sample taken for sequencing was peripheral blood. All receptors derive from a human donor in a cohort sampled during active COVID-19.

This chain connects TRBV2 to TRBJ2-7, with D uncertain. The V end lost 6 bases, the J end lost 2 bases, and 8 bases lay between the germline ends. Per the germline V gene, CDR1 is SNHLY and CDR2 is FYNNEI. The CDR3 runs to 12 residues. The CDR3 loop is CASSPFTYEQYF. The DNA for the CDR3 is TGTGCCAGCAGCCCCTTTACCTACGAGCAGTACTTC. The variable domain in full, completed from reference TRBV2 and TRBJ2-7, reads EPEVTQTPSHQVTQMGQEVILRCVPISNHLYFYWYRQILGQKVEFLVSFYNNEISEKSEIFDDQFSVERPDGSNFTLKIRSTKLEDSAMYFCASSPFTYEQYFGPGTRLTVT.

V usage is TRBV4-2 and J usage is TRBJ2-1; a possible D gene is TRBD2 (5 bases). The CDR3 has 15 amino acids. Trimming removed 1 base from V and 8 bases from J, with 15 bases in between. CDR1 is LGHNA, CDR2 YNFKEQ, per germline. The CDR3: CASSQAATTFDEQFF. CDR3 sequence (DNA): TGTGCCAGCAGCCAAGCGGCGACTACCTTCGATGAGCAGTTCTTC.

This chain joins TRBV6-2 or TRBV6-3 and TRBJ1-1; 7 nucleotides agree with TRBD1. Germline V gene sequence: CDR1 MNHEY, CDR2 SVGEGT. V lost 6 bases and J lost 6; bases outside the gene matches: 10. The CDR3 spans 14 residues. The CDR3 bases are TGTGCCAGCAGCCAACAGGGGCAAAAGGCTGAAGCTTTCTTT. It encodes CASSQQGQKAEAFF.

V and J are TRBV7-2 and TRBJ2-3; the D gene is possibly TRBD2 (5 bases). V gave up 1 base and J gave up 2 bases, with 13 bases separating them. The CDR3 covers 16 residues. In germline, CDR1 is SGHTA, CDR2 FQGNSA. CDR3 nucleotides: TGTGCCAGCAGCTTAGGCGGACTCGAACCCACAGATACGCAGTATTTT. Translated: CASSLGGLEPTDTQYF. The variable domain in full, completed from reference TRBV7-2 and TRBJ2-3, reads GAGVSQSPSNKVTEKGKDVELRCDPISGHTALYWYRQSLGQGLEFLIYFQGNSAPDKSGLPSDRFSAERTGGSVSTLTIQRTQQEDSAVYLCASSLGGLEPTDTQYFGPGTRLTVL.

V is TRBV28 and J is TRBJ2-7, with 8 nucleotides matching TRBD2. Germline CDR1 and CDR2: MDHEN and SYDVKM. The CDR3 covers 15 residues. The V segment lost 4 bases and the J segment 3 bases; nucleotides outside the gene matches: 8. The CDR3 sequence: CASSSGGEESYEQYF. The DNA for the CDR3 is TGTGCCAGCAGTTCGGGAGGGGAAGAAAGCTACGAGCAGTACTTC.

The gene calls are TRBV7-2 and TRBJ2-2; D is perhaps TRBD2 (6 bases). CDR3 length: 16 amino acids. Germline CDR1 reads SGHTA; CDR2 reads FQGNSA. V was pared by 1 base and J by 1 base, with 10 bases between. CDR3 residues: CASSLGRGKNTGELFF. DNA of the CDR3: TGTGCCAGCAGCTTAGGTCGCGGGAAGAACACCGGGGAGCTGTTTTTT.

The chain employs TRBV14 and TRBJ1-1; D remains ambiguous. This CDR3 is 14 amino acids long. Trimming took 3 bases from V and 5 from J, leaving 13 bases between them. CDR1 and CDR2 (germline): SGHDN, FVKESK. CDR3 region: CASSQLPGRTEAFF. CDR3 sequence (DNA): TGTGCCAGCAGCCAGCTACCAGGAAGGACTGAAGCTTTCTTT.

This sequence joins TRBV6-6 and TRBJ1-1; no firm D call. The V and J ends lost 6 bases and 3 bases respectively, with 8 bases between them. The CDR3 is 12 residues long. Germline V gene sequence: CDR1 MNHNY, CDR2 SVGAGI (reference sequence). The CDR3 here is CASRGRDTEAFF. Here the CDR3 DNA reads TGTGCCAGCAGGGGCCGCGACACTGAAGCTTTCTTT.

V is TRBV7-2 and J is TRBJ2-7, with 10 bases fitting TRBD1. This CDR3 is 13 amino acids long. Germline lookup yields CDR1 SGHTA and CDR2 FQGNSA. Trimming at V came to 5 bases and at J to 4 bases, leaving 2 bases not matched to a gene. Written as DNA, the CDR3 is TGTGCCAGCAGCCCGGGACAGGGGTACGAGCAGTACTTC. Translating gives CASSPGQGYEQYF.

The V gene is TRBV4-1, the J gene TRBJ2-1; maybe TRBD2 (6 bases). The V end lost 1 base, the J end lost 6 bases, and 19 bases lay between the germline ends. Germline V gives CDR1 MGHRA, CDR2 YSYEKL. The CDR3 is 17 amino acids. Here the CDR3 reads CASSQGPPGTPFNEQFF. The CDR3 DNA reads as TGCGCCAGCAGCCAAGGCCCCCCCGGGACTCCCTTCAATGAGCAGTTCTTC.

The CDR3 region is CASSLDRVTYEQYF. DNA for the CDR3: TGTGCCAGCTCGTTGGACAGGGTTACCTACGAGCAGTACTTC. The chain has TRBV18 and TRBJ2-7; TRBD1 agrees at 8 bases. The junction had 6 bases not matched to a gene; V was cut back by 6 bases and J by 2 bases. The V gene's germline CDR1 is KGHSH and CDR2 LQKENI. The CDR3 runs to 14 residues.

The chain combines TRBV11-2 with TRBJ2-1; D perhaps matches TRBD1 (6 bases). The CDR3 sequence is 17 residues long. CDR1 is SGHAT and CDR2 is FQNNGV in the germline V gene. Trimming stripped 1 base from V and 3 bases from J, with 16 bases between. CDR3 protein: CASSLGTIGDNYNEQFF. The DNA for the CDR3 is TGTGCCAGCAGCTTAGGGACCATTGGGGACAACTACAATGAGCAGTTCTTC.

The chain employs TRBV4-3 and TRBJ1-4; 7 bases line up with TRBD1. The CDR3 length is 16 residues. V dropped 0 bases and J dropped 5; count of bases not matched to a gene: 6. Germline lookup yields CDR1 LGHNA and CDR2 YSLEER. CDR3 sequence (DNA): TGCGCCAGCAGCCAAGATCAATGGGACAGAAATGAAAAACTGTTTTTT. It encodes CASSQDQWDRNEKLFF.

The rearrangement joins TRBV5-5 to TRBJ2-1; weak D call: TRBD2 (6 bases). Trimming pared 3 bases from V and 8 bases from J, leaving 12 bases between. Looked up from germline, CDR1 is SGHKS and CDR2 is YYEKEE (reference sequence). The CDR3 covers 13 residues. The CDR3 sequence is CASSWGVTDEQFF. CDR3 DNA sequence: TGTGCCAGCAGCTGGGGGGTCACGGATGAGCAGTTCTTC.

This chain uses TRBV7-2 with TRBJ2-3; 7 nucleotides match TRBD2. V shed 3 bases, J shed 14 bases, and the junction held 8 bases outside the gene matches. The length of the CDR3 is 12 residues. Germline CDR1 and CDR2: SGHTA and FQGNSA. CDR3 DNA sequence: TGTGCCAGCAGCTTTTCTAGCGGAGAGAGGTATTTT. Protein: CASSFSSGERYF.

This CDR3 reads CASSVGTSRSYEQYF. The CDR3 DNA sequence: TGTGCCAGCAGCGTAGGGACTAGCAGATCCTACGAGCAGTACTTC. The chain is built from TRBV9 and TRBJ2-7; TRBD2 aligns across 8 bases. CDR3 size: 15 residues. Germline V gene sequence: CDR1 SGDLS, CDR2 YYNGEE. V gave up 0 bases and J gave up 1 base; unmatched junction bases: 3.

V and J are TRBV5-4 and TRBJ1-1; unclear D gene. The CDR3 consists of 18 residues. CDR1 and CDR2 from the germline V gene are SGHNT and YYREEE (reference sequence). Trimming stripped 1 base from V and 0 bases from J, with 19 bases between. CDR3 DNA sequence: TGTGCCAGCAGCTTGCGAGGTCCGGCAGAGTTTATGAACACTGAAGCTTTCTTT. Protein product: CASSLRGPAEFMNTEAFF.

CDR3 in DNA: TGCGCCAGCAGTGAACCAAGTACAGGGCAGCCCCAGCATTTT. It codes for CASSEPSTGQPQHF. The V gene is TRBV10-2, the J gene TRBJ1-5; D perhaps matches TRBD1 (6 bases). The CDR3 has 14 amino acids. Trimming cost V 3 bases and J 7 bases, with 13 bases left between them. Germline CDR1 reads WSHSY; CDR2 reads SAAADI.

The V and J genes are TRBV5-1 and TRBJ2-1, with D unclear. Looked up from germline, CDR1 is SGHRS and CDR2 is YFSETQ. With 1 base removed from V and 2 bases from J, the gap between germline ends came to 13 bases. The CDR3 runs to 16 residues. In nucleotides, the CDR3 is TGCGCCAGCAGCTTGACGGTCCGAGGTCCCTACAATGAGCAGTTCTTC. Translation: CASSLTVRGPYNEQFF.